This T cell receptor (beta chain) stems from a study of cytomegalovirus exposure and HLA in healthy donors (TCRdb year 2017). Notes on the research overall: An earlier analysis of roughly 570 of the donors reported 250 to 350 Gb of sequence data and around 110 million unique TCR beta sequences obtained from around 170 million T cells. An early release covering roughly 580 HLA-typed donors comprised roughly 300 gigabases of sequencing data and roughly 85 million unique TCR sequences. The genetic ancestry cluster associated with self-reported Caucasian donors included roughly four fifths of the approximately 410 genotyped donors. The aim of the study was to test whether cataloging public T cell receptors could identify signatures of past pathogen exposure. The study profiled the T cell repertoires of around 700 subjects by immunosequencing and related them to cytomegalovirus serostatus. A separate validation cohort of roughly 130 different subjects was used in addition to the approximately 640-subject first cohort. To predict cytomegalovirus infection status, the study combined high-throughput TCR immunosequencing, statistical association of individual TCRs with disease status, and machine learning. In a later analysis, previously published TCR beta repertoires from some 640 donors were re-analyzed and high-resolution HLA genotyping was added so that TCR occurrence patterns could be studied. Rather than using new phenotypic data, the later analysis identified candidate immune exposures from TCR beta sequences and from how often those sequences occurred across donors. An earlier analysis of 587 of the donors used high-throughput TCR beta sequencing to judge whether each TCR beta V gene segment behaved as functional or pseudogenic. Donor age, sex, ethnicity and CMV serostatus were compiled alongside the repertoire data. Genome-wide SNP genotypes for about 55% of the 666 donors were used in a later genetic analysis, which treated that subset as a discovery cohort. All discovery cohort repertoires had been generated using a single sequencing platform. Class I and class II HLA loci were covered by the typing at four-digit resolution. The number of donors typed differed by locus, with about 629-640 for A, B, C, DRB1 and DQB1, about 500 for DQA1, over 600 for DPA1, and some 440 for DPB1. About five DR-DQ haplotypes were treated as single units for association and clustering because of strong linkage in the cohort. Across under 500 genotyped donors of the cohort, an average of about 220,000 unique TCR beta nucleotide sequences per donor were sequenced, and roughly 20% of those sequences were non-productive.

The cohort comprised approximately 700 healthy bone marrow donors. All cohort members were sampled while nominally healthy, although unrecorded immune exposures were likely present. The donor was CMV seropositive and was included in the group of some 290 seropositive cohort members. Each donor provided a peripheral blood sample, and peripheral blood mononuclear cells were used for TCR beta sequencing. The Qiagen DNeasy Blood Extraction Kit was used to extract genomic DNA from the blood cell samples. Paper-wide results and their limitations: In a later analysis, the rate of TCR association differed among HLA loci, with DRB1 alleles having the most associated TCRs and HLA-C alleles having the fewest. Assigning TCR associations to individual alleles was difficult when HLA alleles, especially DR and DQ, strongly co-occurred. A group of highly shared sequence variants was considered likely to be a technical artifact of the sequencing pipeline. The only immune exposure information available for the cohort was CMV serostatus. A later genetic analysis associated a missense DCLRE1C variant with V-gene and J-gene trimming of TCR beta chains, and an independent cohort replicated the association. Broadly in line with IMGT annotations, most TCR beta V segments showed up in productive rearrangements about 87% or about 30% of the time in an earlier analysis of about 500 of the donors. The 87-base-pair reads could not distinguish some IMGT-functional V segments, including TRBV6-2 and TRBV6-3, so those segments were excluded. In a later genetic analysis, fewer N-insertions in productive TCRs were reported among donors in an Asian-associated ancestry cluster than the 666-donor mean. According to a later analysis, parvovirus B19, influenza, CMV and Epstein-Barr virus appeared linked to several top co-occurrence clusters. The study gave a list of some 150 TCR beta chains associated with cytomegalovirus. At a false discovery rate of 0.05, a later analysis linked 16,000 or so TCR beta sequences to specific HLA alleles. Around 16 rarely observed V segments, including chromosome 9 orphons, were excluded from the earlier analysis of several hundred of the donors because counts were too low. Linkage disequilibrium might explain the correlated functional status among segregating V segments, but an unknown experimental factor could not be ruled out. The presence/absence analyses assumed that sequencing depth was roughly uniform across donors, and that assumption may not be true. In a later analysis, HLA-associated TCR beta chains were found to be more clonally expanded and to have lower generation probabilities than equally common non-associated chains. A further reported finding was that TCR beta sequences accurately predicted the HLA-A and HLA-B alleles for most subjects in the first cohort. While some public TCRs were present in many individuals, most TCR sequences turned up only very rarely across donors. The cohort was sequenced for TCR beta chains only, and without alpha or paired-chain data the features that could be detected were limited. HLA typing was unavailable for some donors at each locus, so association tests used only the typed subset. In both the original and validation cohorts, the classifier was reported to diagnose cytomegalovirus status with high specificity and sensitivity. In vitro tests confirmed that a few of the cytomegalovirus-associated TCR beta chains recognize cytomegalovirus antigens. It was suggested by the authors that the approach could potentially be generalized to other disease states and immunological phenotypes. According to a later analysis, most CMV-associated TCR beta chains appeared to be HLA-restricted, and the HLA associations seemed to be driven largely by CMV exposure.

CDR1 and CDR2 (SGHAT, FQNNGV) derive from the germline V gene. The CDR3 numbers 16 residues from cysteine through phenylalanine. CDR3 DNA only is kept here, 48 bases in frame from base 1. V loses 1 base of germline sequence and J loses 2 bases, and the interval between the two ends is 12 bases. Worth noting for this clone: Its cognate antigen has yet to be identified. No per-base quality is available; no much larger clone lies one base away.

Receptors were amplified or captured by the immunoSEQ multiplex PCR assay. The multiplex PCR relied on a mix of 60 forward primers for TCR Vbeta segments and 13 reverse primers for TCR Jbeta segments. A multiplex PCR assay on genomic DNA amplified the CDR3 region of rearranged TCR beta genes. On the Illumina HiSeq System, the amplified TCR beta libraries were sequenced as 87-base-pair reads. From the authors' description of their analysis: Across the 500 to 750 repertoires, a later analysis counted some 81 million unique TCR beta chains, some 11 million of which were shared by at least two donors. A nearest-neighbor algorithm error-corrected the raw reads and collapsed the reads into unique sequences, merging closely related sequences to remove PCR and sequencing errors. To assign V, D and J gene segments, CDR3 sequences were aligned to IMGT reference sequences. For a sequence to be retained, a match of at least six nucleotides was required to both a V gene segment and a J gene segment. Rearrangements were called productive when the CDR3 lacked stop codons and stayed in frame with V and J; all others were non-productive. Following IMGT convention, CDR3 was defined as the stretch from the second conserved V-encoded cysteine to the conserved J-encoded phenylalanine. The earlier analysis of 500 to 750 of the donors excluded any sequence lacking an unambiguous match to a single V gene segment. In an earlier analysis of approximately 610 of the donors, V segments were called functional above 56.7% productive rearrangements and were called segregating when the between-donor standard deviation exceeded 5%. A statistical classification framework was developed to diagnose cytomegalovirus status using the catalog of TCR beta chain sequences. A later analysis assigned V and J genes by comparing TCR nucleotide sequences with IMGT/GENE-DB human TR gene sequences. Using the TCRdist pipeline, a later analysis assigned CDR3 sequences along with most-parsimonious VDJ recombination scenarios. In a later analysis, every TCR beta chain was defined by the combination of its CDR3 amino acid sequence and its V-gene family, and reads without a unique V-gene family were dropped. In a later analysis, around 600 highly shared, low-generation-probability nucleotide sequences were removed to address suspected cross-contamination and a sequencing artifact. For each public chain, a later analysis derived a clonal expansion index from normalized ranks of inferred template counts within each repertoire. Generation probabilities in a later analysis came from a VDJ recombination model fitted to out-of-frame rearrangements, and those results were checked against IGoR. In a later analysis, TCR-TCR, TCR-HLA and TCR-CMV co-occurrence was scored with hypergeometric tests, and a repertoire-size bias correction was applied to TCR pairs. A later analysis estimated false discovery rates by permuting HLA or CMV assignments 20 times. In a later analysis, co-occurring TCRs were grouped using DBSCAN, with TCRdist sequence similarity added in when clustering inside HLA-allele-positive subsets. Repertoires with fewer than 30,000 or more than 120,000 public chains, plus five repertoires with anomalous nucleotide sharing, were excluded from co-occurrence clustering. TCRdb took this table from immuneACCESS and kept in-frame rearrangements with V and J called. Such tables lack part of the clones; where checked against another copy, unresolved V genes explain under half of the gap, and the rest is unexplained. V, J and clone size are taken as reported in that table, and D and trimming were inferred from the DNA itself. In this sample the table shows about 130,000 clones, more than 75% of which occur a single time. The ten most abundant clones make up roughly a tenth of the sample.

The sequence joins TRBV11-2 to TRBJ2-1; possibly the D gene is TRBD2, per 7 matching bases. This receptor was identified in a man in his thirties or forties in good health and CMV-seropositive. Sequenced: PBMCs. DNA sequence: TGTGCCAGCAGCTTAGTTAGGGGGAGGGCCTACAATGAGCAGTTCTTC. Translated, this is CASSLVRGRAYNEQFF.